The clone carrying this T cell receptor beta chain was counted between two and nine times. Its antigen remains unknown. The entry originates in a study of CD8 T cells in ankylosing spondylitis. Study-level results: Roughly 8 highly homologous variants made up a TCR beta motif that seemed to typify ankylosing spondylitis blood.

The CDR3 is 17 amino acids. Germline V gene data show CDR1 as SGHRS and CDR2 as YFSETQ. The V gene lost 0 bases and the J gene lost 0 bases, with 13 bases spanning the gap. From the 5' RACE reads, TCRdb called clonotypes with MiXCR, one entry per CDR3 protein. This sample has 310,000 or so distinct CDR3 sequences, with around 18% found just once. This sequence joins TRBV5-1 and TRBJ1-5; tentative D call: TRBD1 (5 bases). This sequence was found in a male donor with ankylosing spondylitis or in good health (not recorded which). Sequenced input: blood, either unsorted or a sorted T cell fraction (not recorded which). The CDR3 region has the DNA TGCGCCAGCAGCTTGGAGGCGACAGACTATAGCAATCAGCCCCAGCATTTT. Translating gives CASSLEATDYSNQPQHF.